These 22 T cell receptor beta chains were sequenced from one sample in a study of T cell repertoires in aging, cancer and after chemotherapy. TCR beta rearrangements were amplified from peripheral blood genomic DNA. TRB rearrangements spanning V, D and J were amplified using mixed TRB-A/B primers. TCRdb used MiXCR to reprocess the multiplex PCR reads, holding one entry per CDR3 protein. The sample lists more than 6,500 distinct CDR3 sequences, about 29% occurring once. The material sequenced was blood. The receptors here all came from a human donor with a blood cancer. The donor label of this sample is uncertain.

This clonotype turned up a few times. Here the CDR3 DNA reads TGTGCCAGCAGTGTTTGGGGGGAGCTGTTTTTT. Translating it yields CASSVWGELFF. This chain connects TRBV6-1 to TRBJ2-2; D is unresolved. The CDR3 covers 11 residues. The V end was cut by 4 bases, the J end by 8 bases, with 5 bases between. Germline loops: CDR1 MNHNS, CDR2 SASEGT.

This clonotype is medium-sized by share. The gene calls are TRBV6-6 and TRBJ1-6; the match to TRBD1 covers 9 bases. V gave up 8 bases and J gave up 9 bases; unmatched junction bases: 5. The CDR3 spans 13 residues. The germline CDR1 and CDR2 sequences are MNHNY and SVGAGI (reference sequence). CDR3 protein: CASRDRVASPLHF. The DNA of the CDR3 is TGTGCCAGCCGGGACAGGGTCGCTTCACCCCTCCACTTT.

This chain joins TRBV5-6 and TRBJ2-3, with 13 bases matching TRBD2. The V and J ends lost 7 bases and 0 bases, in that order; junction bases with no gene match: 5. CDR1 and CDR2 (germline): SGHDT, YYEEEE. The CDR3 extends over 16 amino acids. The CDR3 DNA is TGTGCCAGCGTACGACTAGCGGGGGGTAGCACAGATACGCAGTATTTT. It encodes CASVRLAGGSTDTQYF. The complete variable domain, with remaining parts taken from reference TRBV5-6 and TRBJ2-3, reads DAGVTQSPTHLIKTRGQQVTLRCSPKSGHDTVSWYQQALGQGPQFIFQYYEEEERQRGNFPDRFSGHQFPNYSSELNVNALLLGDSALYLCASVRLAGGSTDTQYFGPGTRLTVL.

Notes on this clonotype: A much larger clone lies one base from this, so it may be a read error. The chain couples TRBV29-1 to TRBJ2-7, with no clear D. CDR3 length equals 13 residues. The V gene's germline CDR1 is SQVTM and CDR2 ANQGSEA. Trimming removed 2 bases at V and 5 bases at J, with 13 bases between. This CDR3 reads CSVESAINNEQYF. The CDR3, as DNA: TGCAGCGTTGAATCCGCTATCAACAACGAGCAGTACTTC.

This clonotype turned up a few times. The J gene is TRBJ2-1, the V gene TRBV5-6; 10 nucleotides match TRBD1. This CDR3 spans 14 amino acids. Trimming took 3 bases from V and 9 from J; bases not matched to a gene: 6. Germline V gene sequence: CDR1 SGHDT, CDR2 YYEEEE. The CDR3 bases are TGTGCCAGCAGCTACGGACAGGGGGGAGCTGAGCAGTTCTTC. Its translation is CASSYGQGGAEQFF. Drawing the rest from reference TRBV5-6 and TRBJ2-1, the complete variable domain is DAGVTQSPTHLIKTRGQQVTLRCSPKSGHDTVSWYQQALGQGPQFIFQYYEEEERQRGNFPDRFSGHQFPNYSSELNVNALLLGDSALYLCASSYGQGGAEQFFGPGTRLTVL.

V and J are TRBV19 and TRBJ2-1; possible D gene TRBD1, 5 bases. Germline V CDR1 and CDR2: LNHDA, SQIVND (reference sequence). V was shortened by 7 bases and J by 0 bases, with 16 bases between the two germline ends. The CDR3 consists of 16 residues. The CDR3 DNA reads TGTGCCAGTACCATGGTGGGGCTCAGCTCCTACAATGAGCAGTTCTTC. Translating it yields CASTMVGLSSYNEQFF.

This chain uses TRBV5-6 with TRBJ2-5; 7 bases map to TRBD1. V shed 0 bases and J 5 bases; nucleotides not matched to a gene: 7. The length of the CDR3 is 15 residues. Looked up from germline, CDR1 is SGHDT and CDR2 is YYEEEE. CDR3 amino acids: CASSLARQGWETQYF. The CDR3 DNA follows: TGTGCCAGCAGCTTGGCCCGACAGGGATGGGAGACCCAGTACTTC.

The chain recombines TRBV19 with TRBJ1-4; 8 positions agree with TRBD1. The junction had 8 bases not matched to a gene; V was cut back by 7 bases and J by 7 bases. The CDR3 is made up of 14 amino acids. CDR1 and CDR2 (germline): LNHDA, SQIVND (reference sequence). The CDR3, as DNA: TGTGCCAGTATCCCGACAGGGGAAGGTGAAAAACTGTTTTTT. Amino acids: CASIPTGEGEKLFF.

The V call is TRBV28, the J call TRBJ2-3, with TRBD1 as a possible D gene (6 bases). Trimming took off 1 base at V and 2 bases at J, with 10 bases between the two ends. Germline assignment: CDR1 MDHEN and CDR2 SYDVKM. The CDR3 spans 15 residues. As DNA, the CDR3 is TGTGCCAGCAGTTTATTTCAGGGGAACACAGATACGCAGTATTTT. Residues: CASSLFQGNTDTQYF.

This clonotype was seen only a few times. The chain has TRBV6-2 or TRBV6-3 and TRBJ2-7, with a possible D match to TRBD2 (5 bases). This CDR3 spans 14 amino acids. Trimming took off 3 bases at V and 0 bases at J, with 9 bases between the two ends. The germline V gene encodes CDR1 MNHEY and CDR2 SVGEGT. The CDR3 loop is CASSYTGISYEQYF. Here the CDR3 DNA reads TGTGCCAGCAGTTATACGGGGATCTCCTACGAGCAGTACTTC.

This clonotype has a handful of counts. The junction departs from the called germline gene at one end, perhaps through a read error. V and J are TRBV6-5 and TRBJ2-2; the match to TRBD1 covers 7 bases. The germline V gene encodes CDR1 MNHEY and CDR2 SVGAGI. The CDR3 runs to 14 residues. Here the CDR3 DNA reads TGCGCCAGCAGCGAGACAGGGATCACCGGGGAGCTGTTTTTT. Translated, it gives CASSETGITGELFF.

This clonotype was observed a few times. V gene TRBV20-1 combines with J gene TRBJ2-5; 11 bases are a match to TRBD2. Trimming at V came to 4 bases and at J to 5 bases, leaving 15 bases not matched to a gene. The CDR3 contains 17 residues. CDR1 and CDR2 (germline): DFQATT, SNEGSKA (reference sequence). This chain's CDR3 is CSATSPTSGALAETQYF. The CDR3 nucleotides read TGCAGTGCTACCTCCCCGACTAGCGGGGCGCTGGCGGAGACCCAGTACTTC.

This clonotype was recorded a few times. This sequence joins TRBV5-6 and TRBJ1-5, with D hard to call. Per the germline V gene, CDR1 is SGHDT and CDR2 is YYEEEE. Trimming removed 1 base from V and 0 bases from J, with 5 bases in between. There are 14 residues in the CDR3. The CDR3 is CASSLPGSNQPQHF. DNA for the CDR3: TGTGCCAGCAGCTTGCCGGGTAGCAATCAGCCCCAGCATTTT.

The CDR3 DNA reads as TGTGCCAGTAGTATCGCCGCTGAGGGCACGAATGAAGCTTTCTTT. It specifies CASSIAAEGTNEAFF. The chain carries TRBV19 and TRBJ1-1, with unresolved D. The V gene's germline CDR1 is LNHDA and CDR2 SQIVND (reference sequence). V lost 3 bases to trimming and J lost 7 bases, with 18 bases between them. The CDR3 has 15 residues.

By proportion, this clonotype is medium-sized. The V and J genes are TRBV19 and TRBJ1-6; D remains ambiguous. Trimming took off 7 bases at V and 10 bases at J, with 23 bases between the two ends. The CDR3 runs 16 residues. Per germline, CDR1 LNHDA and CDR2 SQIVND (reference sequence). The CDR3 region is CASTSTAGYDGSPLHF. For the CDR3, the DNA is TGTGCCAGTACCTCTACGGCGGGTTACGACGGATCACCCCTCCACTTT.

As regards this clonotype: A junction boundary mismatches the germline segment, possibly from a read error. The CDR3 region is CASKVARASTDTQYF. The CDR3, as DNA: TGCGCCAGCAAGGTCGCTAGGGCAAGCACAGATACGCAGTATTTT. This sequence joins TRBV13 and TRBJ2-3, with unresolved D. The CDR3 spans 15 residues. From germline, CDR1 is PRHDT and CDR2 FYEKMQ (reference sequence).

The chain is built from TRBV30 and TRBJ2-7; possibly TRBD1 or TRBD2 for D (6 bases each). This CDR3 comprises 15 residues. V lost 3 bases and J 2 bases, leaving 17 bases between the germline ends. Germline CDR1 reads GTSNPN; CDR2 reads SVGIG (reference sequence). This CDR3 is CAWRRGAGGTYEQYF. The CDR3 DNA reads as TGTGCCTGGAGGAGGGGGGCTGGGGGTACCTACGAGCAGTACTTC.

V and J are TRBV5-5 and TRBJ2-5; D call uncertain. Trimming pared 0 bases from V and 5 bases from J, leaving 11 bases between. Germline CDR1 reads SGHKS; CDR2 reads YYEKEE (reference sequence). There are 14 residues in the CDR3. CDR3 loop: CASSLVLARETQYF. The CDR3 DNA reads TGTGCCAGCAGCTTGGTACTTGCACGGGAGACCCAGTACTTC.

This chain links TRBV5-6 with TRBJ2-7; D remains ambiguous. The CDR3 is 16 amino acids. The germline CDR1 and CDR2 sequences are SGHDT and YYEEEE. V was pared by 1 base and J by 3 bases, with 17 bases between. CDR3 residues: CASSLLTSRQNYEQYF. CDR3 bases: TGTGCCAGCAGCTTGCTGACTTCAAGGCAGAACTACGAGCAGTACTTC.

This clonotype was seen a handful of times. This rearrangement joins TRBV5-6 to TRBJ1-4; no clear D. Looked up from germline, CDR1 is SGHDT and CDR2 is YYEEEE. The CDR3 extends over 14 amino acids. V dropped 0 bases and J dropped 5 bases, with 8 bases sitting between them. The CDR3 region is CASSLGDRNEKLFF. CDR3 sequence (DNA): TGTGCCAGCAGCTTGGGGGATAGGAATGAAAAACTGTTTTTT.

The chain couples TRBV30 to TRBJ2-5, with TRBD1 as a possible D gene (6 bases). The CDR3 length is 13 residues. Germline CDR1 reads GTSNPN; CDR2 reads SVGIG (reference sequence). Trimming pared 4 bases from V and 7 bases from J, leaving 16 bases between. The CDR3, as DNA: TGTGCCTGGAACTGGGGGCCTACGGGGACCCAGTACTTC. This gives the protein CAWNWGPTGTQYF.

This chain links TRBV7-9 with TRBJ2-7; 10 bases are shared with TRBD1. After removal of 5 bases from V and 6 bases from J, the junction contained 10 bases not matched to a gene. CDR3 length: 15 amino acids. Germline loops: CDR1 SEHNR, CDR2 FQNEAQ (reference sequence). This CDR3 is CASSLEGQGRSEQYF. The CDR3 DNA reads TGTGCCAGCAGCCTAGAGGGACAGGGGAGGTCCGAGCAGTACTTC.